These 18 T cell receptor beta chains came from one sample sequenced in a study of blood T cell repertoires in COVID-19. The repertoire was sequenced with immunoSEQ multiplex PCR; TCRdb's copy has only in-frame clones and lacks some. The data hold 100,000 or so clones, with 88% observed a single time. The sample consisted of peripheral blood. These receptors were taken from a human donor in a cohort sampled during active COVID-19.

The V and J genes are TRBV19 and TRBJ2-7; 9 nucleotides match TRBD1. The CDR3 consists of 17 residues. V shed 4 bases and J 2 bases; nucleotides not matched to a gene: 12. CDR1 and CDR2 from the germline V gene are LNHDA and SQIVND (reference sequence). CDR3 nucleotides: TGTGCCAGTAGTACCCCAAAACCGGGACAGGGAACCTACGAGCAGTACTTC. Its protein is CASSTPKPGQGTYEQYF.

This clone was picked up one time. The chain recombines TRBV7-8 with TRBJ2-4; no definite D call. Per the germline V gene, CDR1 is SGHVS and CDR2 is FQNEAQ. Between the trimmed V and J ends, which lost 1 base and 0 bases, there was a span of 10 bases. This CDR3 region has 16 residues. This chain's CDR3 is CASSLGQRLAKNIQYF. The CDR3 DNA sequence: TGTGCCAGCAGCTTAGGGCAGCGTCTAGCCAAAAACATTCAGTACTTC.

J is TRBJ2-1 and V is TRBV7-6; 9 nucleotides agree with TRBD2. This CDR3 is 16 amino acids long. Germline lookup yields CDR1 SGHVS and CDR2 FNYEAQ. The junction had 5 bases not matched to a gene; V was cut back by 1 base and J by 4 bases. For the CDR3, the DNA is TGTGCCAGCAGCTTAGAGGCTAGCGGGAAATACAATGAGCAGTTCTTC. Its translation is CASSLEASGKYNEQFF.

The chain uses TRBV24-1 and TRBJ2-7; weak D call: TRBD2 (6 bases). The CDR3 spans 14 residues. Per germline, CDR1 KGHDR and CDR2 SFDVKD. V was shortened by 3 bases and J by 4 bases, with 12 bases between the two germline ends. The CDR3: CATSDPGTGYEQYF. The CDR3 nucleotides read TGTGCCACCAGTGATCCCGGGACTGGATACGAGCAGTACTTC.

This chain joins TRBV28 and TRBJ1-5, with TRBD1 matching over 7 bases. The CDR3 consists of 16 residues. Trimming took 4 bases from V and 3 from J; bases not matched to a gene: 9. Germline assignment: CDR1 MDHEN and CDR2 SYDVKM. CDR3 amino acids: CASSSRLQGSNQPQHF. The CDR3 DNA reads TGTGCCAGCAGTTCACGCTTACAGGGGTCCAATCAGCCCCAGCATTTT.

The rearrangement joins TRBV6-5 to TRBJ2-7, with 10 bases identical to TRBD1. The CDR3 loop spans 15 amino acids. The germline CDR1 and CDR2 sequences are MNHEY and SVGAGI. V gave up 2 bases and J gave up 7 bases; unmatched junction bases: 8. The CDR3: CASSYPGQGVGEQYF. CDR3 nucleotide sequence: TGTGCCAGCAGTTACCCCGGACAGGGGGTGGGTGAGCAGTACTTC.

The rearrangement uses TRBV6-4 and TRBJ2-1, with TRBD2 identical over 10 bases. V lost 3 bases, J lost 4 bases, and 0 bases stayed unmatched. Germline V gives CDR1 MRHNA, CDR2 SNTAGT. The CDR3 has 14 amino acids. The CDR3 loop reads CASSEAGGYNEQFF. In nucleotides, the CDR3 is TGTGCCAGCAGTGAAGCGGGAGGGTACAATGAGCAGTTCTTC.

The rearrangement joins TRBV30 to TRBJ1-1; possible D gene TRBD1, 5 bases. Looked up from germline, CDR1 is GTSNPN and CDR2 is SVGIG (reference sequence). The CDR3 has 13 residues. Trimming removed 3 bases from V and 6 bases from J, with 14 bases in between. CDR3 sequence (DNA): TGTGCCTGGAGAGGTACAGGCGGCCCTGAAGCTTTCTTT. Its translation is CAWRGTGGPEAFF. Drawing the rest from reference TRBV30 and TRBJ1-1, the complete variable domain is SQTIHQWPATLVQPVGSPLSLECTVEGTSNPNLYWYRQAAGRGLQLLFYSVGIGQISSEVPQNLSASRPQDRQFILSSKKLLLSDSGFYLCAWRGTGGPEAFFGQGTRLTVV.

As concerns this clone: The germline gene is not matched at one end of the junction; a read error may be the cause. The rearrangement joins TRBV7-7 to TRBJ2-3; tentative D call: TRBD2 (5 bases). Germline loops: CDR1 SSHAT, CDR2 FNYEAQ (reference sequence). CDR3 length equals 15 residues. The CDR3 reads CASSQGGGPTDTQYF. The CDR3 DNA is TGTGCTAGCAGCCAAGGAGGTGGACCAACAGATACGCAGTATTTT.

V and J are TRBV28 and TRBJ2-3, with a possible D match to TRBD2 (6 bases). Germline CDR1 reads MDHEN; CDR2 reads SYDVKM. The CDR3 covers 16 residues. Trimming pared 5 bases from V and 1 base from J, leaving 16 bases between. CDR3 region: CASSRGVASGTDTQYF. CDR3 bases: TGTGCCAGCAGTAGAGGGGTGGCTAGCGGCACAGATACGCAGTATTTT.

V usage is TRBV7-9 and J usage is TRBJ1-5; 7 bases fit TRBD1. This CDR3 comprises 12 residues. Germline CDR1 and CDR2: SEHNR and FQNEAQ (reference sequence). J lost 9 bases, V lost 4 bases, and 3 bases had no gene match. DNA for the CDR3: TGTGCCAGCAGCTCACAGGGGTCGCCCCAGCATTTT. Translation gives CASSSQGSPQHF.

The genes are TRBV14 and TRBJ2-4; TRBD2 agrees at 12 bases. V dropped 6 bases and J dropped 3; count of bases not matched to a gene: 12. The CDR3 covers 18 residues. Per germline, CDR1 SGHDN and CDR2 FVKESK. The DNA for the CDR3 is TGTGCCAGCAGTCTTCTAGCGGGAGGGCCGGAAGGCAAAAACATTCAGTACTTC. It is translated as CASSLLAGGPEGKNIQYF.

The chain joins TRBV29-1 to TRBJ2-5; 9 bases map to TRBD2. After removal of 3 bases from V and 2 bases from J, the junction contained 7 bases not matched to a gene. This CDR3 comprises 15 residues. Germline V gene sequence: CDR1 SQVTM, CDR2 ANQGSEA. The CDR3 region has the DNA TGCAGCGTTGAGTTGGCTAGCGGGGAGCAAGAGACCCAGTACTTC. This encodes CSVELASGEQETQYF.

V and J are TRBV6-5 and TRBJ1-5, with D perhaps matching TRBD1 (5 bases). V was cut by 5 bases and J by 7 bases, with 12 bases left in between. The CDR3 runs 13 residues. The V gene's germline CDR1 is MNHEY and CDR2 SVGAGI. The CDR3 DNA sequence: TGTGCCAGCAGTCCCAGGGCGGAACAGCCCCAGCATTTT. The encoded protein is CASSPRAEQPQHF.

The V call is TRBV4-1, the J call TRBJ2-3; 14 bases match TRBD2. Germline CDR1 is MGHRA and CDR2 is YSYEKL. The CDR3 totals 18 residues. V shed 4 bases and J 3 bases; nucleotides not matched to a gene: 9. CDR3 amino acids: CASSLHGLAGGLTDTQYF. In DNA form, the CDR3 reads TGCGCCAGCAGCCTGCACGGACTAGCGGGAGGTCTAACAGATACGCAGTATTTT.

The DNA of the CDR3 is TGTGCCAGCAGCTTGGAAGATACCCGGGGGCCCCAGCATTTT. Its translation: CASSLEDTRGPQHF. V and J are TRBV7-9 and TRBJ1-5; D unresolved. The CDR3 loop spans 14 amino acids. The V end was cut by 3 bases, the J end by 9 bases, with 15 bases between. Germline CDR1 is SEHNR and CDR2 is FQNEAQ (reference sequence). Together with reference TRBV7-9 and TRBJ1-5, the CDR3 gives the full variable domain: DTGVSQNPRHKITKRGQNVTFRCDPISEHNRLYWYRQTLGQGPEFLTYFQNEAQLEKSRLLSDRFSAERPKGSFSTLEIQRTEQGDSAMYLCASSLEDTRGPQHFGDGTRLSIL.

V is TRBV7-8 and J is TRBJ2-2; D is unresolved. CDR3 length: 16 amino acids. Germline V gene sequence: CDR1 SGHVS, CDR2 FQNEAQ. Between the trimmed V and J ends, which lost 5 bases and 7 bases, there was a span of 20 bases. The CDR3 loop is CASSNSSLEPVGELFF. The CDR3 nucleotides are TGTGCCAGCAGCAACTCGAGTTTGGAGCCCGTCGGGGAGCTGTTTTTT.

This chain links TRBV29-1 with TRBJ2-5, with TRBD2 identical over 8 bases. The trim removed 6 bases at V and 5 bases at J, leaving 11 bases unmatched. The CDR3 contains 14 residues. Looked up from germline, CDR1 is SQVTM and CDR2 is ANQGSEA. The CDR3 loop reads CSVGIAGLPETQYF. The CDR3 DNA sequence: TGCAGCGTGGGGATAGCGGGACTCCCCGAGACCCAGTACTTC.